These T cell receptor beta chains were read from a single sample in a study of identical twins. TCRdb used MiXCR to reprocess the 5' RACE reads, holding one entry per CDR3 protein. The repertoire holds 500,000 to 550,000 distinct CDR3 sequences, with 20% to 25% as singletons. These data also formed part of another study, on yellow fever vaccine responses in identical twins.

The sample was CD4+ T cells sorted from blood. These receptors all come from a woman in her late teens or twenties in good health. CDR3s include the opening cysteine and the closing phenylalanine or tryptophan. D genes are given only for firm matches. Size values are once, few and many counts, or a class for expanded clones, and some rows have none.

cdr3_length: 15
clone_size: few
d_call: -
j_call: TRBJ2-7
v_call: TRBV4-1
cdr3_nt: TGCGCCAGCAGCCCCGGGAGTGGGGCTTCCTACGAGCAGTACTTC
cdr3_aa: CASSPGSGASYEQYF

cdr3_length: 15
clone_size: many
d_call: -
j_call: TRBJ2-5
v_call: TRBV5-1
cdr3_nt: TGCGCCAGCAGCGCCAGACTAGGGGGTCAAGAGACCCAGTACTTC
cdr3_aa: CASSARLGGQETQYF

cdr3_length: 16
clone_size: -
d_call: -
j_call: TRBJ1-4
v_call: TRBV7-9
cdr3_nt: TGTGCCAGCAGCGCTACTCGGTTGACAACTAATGAAAAACTGTTTTTT
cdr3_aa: CASSATRLTTNEKLFF

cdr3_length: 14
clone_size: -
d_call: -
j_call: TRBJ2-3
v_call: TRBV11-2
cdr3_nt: TGTGCCAGCAGCTTAGGTGGGAGCTCAGATACGCAGTATTTT
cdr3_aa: CASSLGGSSDTQYF

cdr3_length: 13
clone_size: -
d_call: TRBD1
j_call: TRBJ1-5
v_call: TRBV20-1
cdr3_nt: TGCAGTGCTCCGGACAGGGGGGACCAGCCCCAGCATTTT
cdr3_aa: CSAPDRGDQPQHF

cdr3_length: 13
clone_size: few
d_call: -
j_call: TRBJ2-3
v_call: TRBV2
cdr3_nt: TGTGCCAGCAGGTCGGAGAGCACAGATACGCAGTATTTT
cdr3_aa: CASRSESTDTQYF

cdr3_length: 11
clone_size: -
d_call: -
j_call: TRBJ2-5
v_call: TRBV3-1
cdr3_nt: TGTGCCAGCAGCCACAATGTGGCCCAGTACTTC
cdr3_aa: CASSHNVAQYF

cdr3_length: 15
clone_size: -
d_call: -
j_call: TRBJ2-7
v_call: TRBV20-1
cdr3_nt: TGCAGTGCTACCGGACTTCAGGGGTTCGACTACGAGCAGTACTTC
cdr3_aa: CSATGLQGFDYEQYF

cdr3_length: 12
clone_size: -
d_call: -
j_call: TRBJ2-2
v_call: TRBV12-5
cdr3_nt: TGTGCTACCCGGAGGGACACCGGGGAGCTGTTTTTT
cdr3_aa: CATRRDTGELFF

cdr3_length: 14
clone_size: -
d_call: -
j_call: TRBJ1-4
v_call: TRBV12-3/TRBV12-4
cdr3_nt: TGTGCCAGCAGCCTCAGGGGTGCTAATGAAAAACTGTTTTTT
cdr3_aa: CASSLRGANEKLFF

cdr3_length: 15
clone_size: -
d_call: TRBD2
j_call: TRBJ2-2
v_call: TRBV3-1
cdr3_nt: TGTGCCAGCAGCCAAGCGGGAGGGTCGGCCGGGGAGCTGTTTTTT
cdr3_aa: CASSQAGGSAGELFF

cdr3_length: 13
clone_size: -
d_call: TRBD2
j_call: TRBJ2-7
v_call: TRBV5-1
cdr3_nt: TGCGCCAGCAGCTTGGGGACTAGCGGCGAGCAGTACTTC
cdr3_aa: CASSLGTSGEQYF

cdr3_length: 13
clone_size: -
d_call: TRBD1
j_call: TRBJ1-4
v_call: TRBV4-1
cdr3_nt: TGCGCCAGCAGGAGGACAGGGGGTGAAAAACTGTTTTTT
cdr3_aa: CASRRTGGEKLFF

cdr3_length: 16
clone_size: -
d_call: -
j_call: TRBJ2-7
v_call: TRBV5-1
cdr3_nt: TGCGCCAGCAGCCCGACGGGGACGGATCATTACTACGAGCAGTACTTC
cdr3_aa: CASSPTGTDHYYEQYF

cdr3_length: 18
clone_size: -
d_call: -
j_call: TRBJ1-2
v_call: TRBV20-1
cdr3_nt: TGCAGTGCTAGAGATCAGGTTGTGGAGGGGCGCGTCGCGAATGGCTACACCTTC
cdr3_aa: CSARDQVVEGRVANGYTF

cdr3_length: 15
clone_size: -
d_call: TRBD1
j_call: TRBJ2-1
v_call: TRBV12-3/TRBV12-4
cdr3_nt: TGTGCCAGCAGCCTGGACAGGAGTCCCTACAATGAGCAGTTCTTC
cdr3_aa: CASSLDRSPYNEQFF

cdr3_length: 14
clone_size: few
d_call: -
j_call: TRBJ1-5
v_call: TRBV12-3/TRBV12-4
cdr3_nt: TGTGCCACATCCCCCACAGGCCCCCATCAGCCCCAGCATTTT
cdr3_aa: CATSPTGPHQPQHF

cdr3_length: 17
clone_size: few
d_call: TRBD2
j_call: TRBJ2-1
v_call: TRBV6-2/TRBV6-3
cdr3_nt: TGTGCCAGCAGTTACTGGGCAGCGGGGGGTTCCTACAATGAGCAGTTCTTC
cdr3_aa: CASSYWAAGGSYNEQFF

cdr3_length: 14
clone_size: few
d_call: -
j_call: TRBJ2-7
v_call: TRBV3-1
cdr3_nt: TGTGCCAGCAGCCAACTACTTTCGAACTACGAGCAGTACTTC
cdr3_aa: CASSQLLSNYEQYF

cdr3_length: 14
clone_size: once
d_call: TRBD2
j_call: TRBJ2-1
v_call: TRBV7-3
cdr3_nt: TGTGCCAGCAGCCGAAGCGGGAGAGACAATGAGCAGTTCTTC
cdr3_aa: CASSRSGRDNEQFF

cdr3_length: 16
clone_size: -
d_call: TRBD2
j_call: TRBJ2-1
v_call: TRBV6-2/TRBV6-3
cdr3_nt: TGTGCCAGCAGCCACCCGTTTACTAGCGGAAACAATGAGCAGTTCTTC
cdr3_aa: CASSHPFTSGNNEQFF

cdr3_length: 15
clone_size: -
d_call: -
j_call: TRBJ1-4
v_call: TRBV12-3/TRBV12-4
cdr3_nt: TGTGCCAGCAGTACTCCGGGAACTCGCCACGAAAAACTGTTTTTT
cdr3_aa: CASSTPGTRHEKLFF

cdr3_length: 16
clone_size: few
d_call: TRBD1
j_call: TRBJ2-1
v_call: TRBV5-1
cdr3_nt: TGCGCCAGCAGCTTGGGGGCCGGGACAGGGGGCTATGAGCAGTTCTTC
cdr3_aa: CASSLGAGTGGYEQFF

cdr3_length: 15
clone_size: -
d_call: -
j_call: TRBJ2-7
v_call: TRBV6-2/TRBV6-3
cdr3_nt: TGTGCCAGCAGTTACTCGCCAGAAAGTCACTACGAGCAGTACTTC
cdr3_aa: CASSYSPESHYEQYF

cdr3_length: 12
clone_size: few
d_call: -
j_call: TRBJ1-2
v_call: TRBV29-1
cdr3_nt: TGCAGCGTTGAAGTCGGCGTCTATGGCTACACCTTC
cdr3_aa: CSVEVGVYGYTF

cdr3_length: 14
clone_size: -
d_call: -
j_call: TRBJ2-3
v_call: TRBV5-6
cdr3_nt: TGTGCCAGCAGCTCAGCTGTACAGAGACATACGCAGTATTTT
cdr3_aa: CASSSAVQRHTQYF

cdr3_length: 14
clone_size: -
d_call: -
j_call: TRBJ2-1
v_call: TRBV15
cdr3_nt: TGTGCCACCAGCAGAGATAAAGGGGCCAATGAGCAGTTCTTC
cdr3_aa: CATSRDKGANEQFF

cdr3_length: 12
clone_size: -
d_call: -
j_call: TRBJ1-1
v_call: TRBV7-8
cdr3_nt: TGTGCCAGCAGCTATATACGTCGGGAAGCTTTCTTT
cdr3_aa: CASSYIRREAFF

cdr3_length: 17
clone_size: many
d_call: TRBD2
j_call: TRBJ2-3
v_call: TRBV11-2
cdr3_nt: TGTGCCAGCAGCTTGGGGAGGGGAGCGGCCCGCACAGATACGCAGTATTTT
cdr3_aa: CASSLGRGAARTDTQYF

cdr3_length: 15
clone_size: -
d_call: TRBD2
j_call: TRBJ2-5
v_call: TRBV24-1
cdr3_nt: TGTGCCACCAGTGATTTGACTAGCGGGGTGGAGACCCAGTACTTC
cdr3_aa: CATSDLTSGVETQYF

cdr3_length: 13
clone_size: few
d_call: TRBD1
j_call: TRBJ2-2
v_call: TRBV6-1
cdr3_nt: TGTGCCTGTCGGACAGGCCGCACCGGGGAGCTGTTTTTT
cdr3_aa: CACRTGRTGELFF

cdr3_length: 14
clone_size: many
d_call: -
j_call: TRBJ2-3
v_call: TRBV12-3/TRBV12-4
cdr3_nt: TGTGCCAGCAGTCCGGGACCAGGCACAGATACGCAGTATTTT
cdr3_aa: CASSPGPGTDTQYF

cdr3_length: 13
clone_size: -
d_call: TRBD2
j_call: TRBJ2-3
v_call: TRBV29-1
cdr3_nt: TGCAGCGTTGTCGGGAGGATGACAGATACGCAGTATTTT
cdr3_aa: CSVVGRMTDTQYF

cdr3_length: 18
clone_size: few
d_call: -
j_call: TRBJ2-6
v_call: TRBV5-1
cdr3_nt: TGCGCCAGCAGCCCGAGGGGGGAAAGGGACTCTGGGGCCAACGTCCTGACTTTC
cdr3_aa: CASSPRGERDSGANVLTF

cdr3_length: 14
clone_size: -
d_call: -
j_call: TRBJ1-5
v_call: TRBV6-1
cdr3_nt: TGTGCCAGCAGCCTAGGACATTCTCGACAGCCCCAGCATTTT
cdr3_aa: CASSLGHSRQPQHF

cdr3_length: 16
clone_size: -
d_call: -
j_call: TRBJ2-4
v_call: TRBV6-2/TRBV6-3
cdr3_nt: TGTGCCAGCAGTTACGGAAGGGGGGGTTCCAAAAACATTCAGTACTTC
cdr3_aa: CASSYGRGGSKNIQYF

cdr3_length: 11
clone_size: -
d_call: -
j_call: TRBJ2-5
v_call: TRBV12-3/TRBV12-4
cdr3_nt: TGTGCCAGCAGTTTTTTGGGGACCCAGTACTTC
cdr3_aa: CASSFLGTQYF

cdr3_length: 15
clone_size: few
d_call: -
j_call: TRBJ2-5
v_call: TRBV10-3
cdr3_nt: TGTGCCATCAGTGAAGGACAGCCTTCCCAAGAGACCCAGTACTTC
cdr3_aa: CAISEGQPSQETQYF

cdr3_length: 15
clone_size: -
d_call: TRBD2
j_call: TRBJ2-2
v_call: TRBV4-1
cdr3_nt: TGCGCCAGCAGCGTTCATTCTAGCGGCACCGGGGAGCTGTTTTTT
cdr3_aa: CASSVHSSGTGELFF

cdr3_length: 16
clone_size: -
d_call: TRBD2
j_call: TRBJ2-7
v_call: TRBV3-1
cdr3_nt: TGTGCCAGCAGCCTCGGACTAGCGGGAGGGCACTACGAGCAGTACTTC
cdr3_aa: CASSLGLAGGHYEQYF

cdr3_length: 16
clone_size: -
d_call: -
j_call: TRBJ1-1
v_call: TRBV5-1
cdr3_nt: TGCGCCAGCAACCTCGCCGGTGGGGTTGGGAACACTGAAGCTTTCTTT
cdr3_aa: CASNLAGGVGNTEAFF

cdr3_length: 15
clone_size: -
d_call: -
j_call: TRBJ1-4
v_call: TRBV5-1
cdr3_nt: TGCGCCAGCAGCTTGGTGGGGGGTGGCACTGAAAAACTGTTTTTT
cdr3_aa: CASSLVGGGTEKLFF

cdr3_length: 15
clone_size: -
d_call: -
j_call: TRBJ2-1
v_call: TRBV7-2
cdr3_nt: TGTGCCAGCAGCTTAATACCAAGCTCCTACAATGAGCAGTTCTTC
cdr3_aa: CASSLIPSSYNEQFF

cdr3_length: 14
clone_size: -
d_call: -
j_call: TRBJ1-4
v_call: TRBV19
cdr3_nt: TGTGCCAGTACCGGGGCAGGAACTAATGAAAAACTGTTTTTT
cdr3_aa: CASTGAGTNEKLFF

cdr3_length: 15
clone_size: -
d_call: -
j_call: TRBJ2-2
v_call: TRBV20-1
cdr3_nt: TGCAGTGCTAGAGACGGGGGCCTGGGGACCGGGGAGCTGTTTTTT
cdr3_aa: CSARDGGLGTGELFF

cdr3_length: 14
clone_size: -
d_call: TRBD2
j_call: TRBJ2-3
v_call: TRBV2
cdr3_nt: TGTGCCAGCACCGACGGGAGGGGGGCAGATACGCAGTATTTT
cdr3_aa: CASTDGRGADTQYF

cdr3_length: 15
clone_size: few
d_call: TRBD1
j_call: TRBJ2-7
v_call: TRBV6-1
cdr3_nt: TGTGCCAGCCATACGAAAGGGGGCTTGATTCACGAGCAGTACTTC
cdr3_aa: CASHTKGGLIHEQYF

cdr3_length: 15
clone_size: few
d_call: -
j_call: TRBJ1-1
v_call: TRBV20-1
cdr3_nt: TGCAGTGCTAGTCAGGGTCAGGGTCTGAACACTGAAGCTTTCTTT
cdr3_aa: CSASQGQGLNTEAFF

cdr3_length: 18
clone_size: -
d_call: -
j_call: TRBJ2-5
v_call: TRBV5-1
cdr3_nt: TGCGCCAGCAGCTTGGGGTTGCGTTCCAGAACTTCAGGGGAGACCCAGTACTTC
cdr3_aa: CASSLGLRSRTSGETQYF

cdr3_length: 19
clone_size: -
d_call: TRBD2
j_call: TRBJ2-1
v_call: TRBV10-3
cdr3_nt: TGTGCCATCAGTGATCGGCCTAGCGGGGGGATGAGCTCCTACAATGAGCAGTTCTTC
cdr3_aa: CAISDRPSGGMSSYNEQFF

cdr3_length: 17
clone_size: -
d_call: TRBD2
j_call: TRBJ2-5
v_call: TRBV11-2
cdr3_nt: TGTGCCAGCAGCTCTAGGGGACTAGCGGGGGGGCGGGAGACCCAGTACTTC
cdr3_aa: CASSSRGLAGGRETQYF

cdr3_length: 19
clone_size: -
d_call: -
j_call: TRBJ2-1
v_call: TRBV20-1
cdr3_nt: TGCAGTGCTACCCCCATTTTTAGGGGTATGTCGAGCTCCTACAATGAGCAGTTCTTC
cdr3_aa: CSATPIFRGMSSSYNEQFF

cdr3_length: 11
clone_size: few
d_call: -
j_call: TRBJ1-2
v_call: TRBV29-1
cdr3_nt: TGCAGCGATAGGAGTTCCGGTGGCTACACCTTC
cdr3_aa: CSDRSSGGYTF

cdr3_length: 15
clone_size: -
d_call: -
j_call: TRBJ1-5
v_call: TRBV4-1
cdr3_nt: TGCGCCAGCAGCCAAGTGGCCGGTTACAATCAGCCCCAGCATTTT
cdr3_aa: CASSQVAGYNQPQHF

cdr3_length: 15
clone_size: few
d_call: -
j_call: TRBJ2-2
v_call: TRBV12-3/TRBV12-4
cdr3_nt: TGTGCCAGCAACCCCCGAGGCCTGGCGGGCGGGGAGCTGTTTTTT
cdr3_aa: CASNPRGLAGGELFF